This entry lists 14 T cell receptor beta chains sequenced from one sample in a study of vaccination and CD4 T cells after COVID-19. The Oncomine TCR Beta short-read assay sequenced DNA from cultured CD4+ T cells. Each CDR3 protein gets one entry after TCRdb re-called the PCR reads with MiXCR. The sample lists around 20,000 distinct CDR3 sequences; roughly half were seen once. Specified treatment: roughly 10-day PBMC culture with coronavirus spike peptide pools or control peptides (ViraFEST assay). No cognate antigen is known for these TCRs. The sequencing sample was made of CD4+ T cells from blood, cultured in vitro. These TCRs come from a human donor who had recovered from COVID-19.

The chain links TRBV7-2 to TRBJ2-2, with 10 bases that match TRBD2. The CDR3 totals 15 residues. CDR1 and CDR2 from the germline V gene are SGHTA and FQGNSA. V lost 4 bases and J lost 8; bases outside the gene matches: 7. The CDR3 DNA is TGTGCCAGCAGCTCCCAGCGGGGGGGAGGTGGGGAGCTGTTTTTT. Its translation is CASSSQRGGGGELFF.

CDR3 amino acids: CASSLYREAGYTF. The CDR3 region has the DNA TGTGCCAGCAGCTTGTACAGGGAAGCCGGCTACACCTTC. The rearrangement links TRBV5-8 to TRBJ1-2; TRBD1 might be the D (6 bases). Per germline, CDR1 SGHTS and CDR2 YDEGEE. The CDR3 totals 13 residues. Trimming stripped 1 base from V and 8 bases from J, with 12 bases between.

The chain links TRBV20-1 to TRBJ2-3, with a tentative D call TRBD1 (6 bases). The CDR3 covers 12 residues. Per germline, CDR1 DFQATT and CDR2 SNEGSKA (reference sequence). V was cut by 4 bases and J by 5 bases, with 10 bases left in between. Here the CDR3 DNA reads TGCAGTGCTAAAACAGGGATAGATACGCAGTATTTT. It is translated as CSAKTGIDTQYF.

The gene calls are TRBV27 and TRBJ1-2, with 7 bases lining up with TRBD1. Germline assignment: CDR1 MNHEY and CDR2 SMNVEV (reference sequence). J lost 4 bases, V lost 6 bases, and 5 bases had no gene match. CDR3 length equals 13 residues. The DNA of the CDR3 is TGTGCCAGCAGGAGAGGGGGCGGCTATGGCTACACCTTC. Protein: CASRRGGGYGYTF.

The J gene is TRBJ2-7, the V gene TRBV6-1; 9 bases are shared with TRBD1. The V segment lost 6 bases and the J segment 0 bases; nucleotides outside the gene matches: 9. Germline V gives CDR1 MNHNS, CDR2 SASEGT. The CDR3 extends over 16 amino acids. Here the CDR3 reads CASRSTGGFSSYEQYF. CDR3 bases: TGTGCCAGCAGATCTACAGGGGGCTTTAGCTCCTACGAGCAGTACTTC.

This chain links TRBV6-1 with TRBJ1-1, with D unresolved. V lost 4 bases and J 6 bases, leaving 12 bases between the germline ends. CDR1 and CDR2 from the germline V gene are MNHNS and SASEGT. The CDR3 covers 13 residues. In DNA, the CDR3 is TGTGCCAGCAGTGCGAAGGTCCGGGCTGAAGCTTTCTTT. Translating it yields CASSAKVRAEAFF.

V is TRBV5-4 and J is TRBJ1-4, with TRBD1 as a possible D gene (5 bases). Trimming shortened V by 4 bases and J by 5 bases, and 12 bases separated the two germline ends. Germline CDR1 SGHNT, CDR2 YYREEE (reference sequence). The length of the CDR3 is 14 residues. The CDR3 DNA is TGTGCCAGCAGCCGTGGGACGGCAAATGAAAAACTGTTTTTT. Translating it yields CASSRGTANEKLFF.

This clonotype was picked up a small number of times. This chain connects TRBV6-5 to TRBJ2-7; the match to TRBD1 covers 8 bases. From germline, CDR1 is MNHEY and CDR2 SVGAGI. Unmatched junction bases numbered 6, after V lost 3 bases and J lost 2 bases. The CDR3 totals 15 residues. The CDR3 sequence: CASSYSGTGTYEQYF. The CDR3 DNA reads as TGTGCCAGCAGTTATTCCGGGACAGGAACCTACGAGCAGTACTTC.

This clonotype turned up a few times. The chain combines TRBV20-1 with TRBJ1-2; TRBD1 aligns across 7 bases. After removal of 4 bases from V and 4 bases from J, the junction contained 6 bases not matched to a gene. This CDR3 is built from 13 residues. Germline V gene data show CDR1 as DFQATT and CDR2 as SNEGSKA (reference sequence). The CDR3: CSATLQGRYGYTF. The CDR3 bases are TGCAGTGCTACGTTACAGGGGCGCTATGGCTACACCTTC.

J is TRBJ1-2 and V is TRBV12-3 or TRBV12-4; a possible D gene is TRBD1 (5 bases). Between the trimmed V and J ends, which lost 6 bases and 7 bases, there was a span of 12 bases. This CDR3 is built from 12 residues. Here the CDR3 reads CASRSGAGGYTF. In DNA form, the CDR3 reads TGTGCCAGCAGGTCCGGGGCGGGTGGCTACACCTTC.

The gene calls are TRBV6-5 and TRBJ1-2, with 10 bases matching TRBD1. CDR3 length equals 15 residues. V gave up 2 bases and J gave up 3 bases; unmatched junction bases: 3. Germline values: CDR1 MNHEY, CDR2 SVGAGI. CDR3 coding DNA: TGTGCCAGCAGTTACAGGGACAGGGGATACTATGGCTACACCTTC. It yields the protein CASSYRDRGYYGYTF.

This clonotype was found a few times. The rearrangement joins TRBV19 to TRBJ1-2; 10 bases are shared with TRBD1. The CDR3 is 14 amino acids. Germline V gives CDR1 LNHDA, CDR2 SQIVND (reference sequence). V dropped 7 bases and J dropped 6; count of bases not matched to a gene: 8. This chain's CDR3 is CASKPGTGANGYTF. CDR3 sequence (DNA): TGTGCCAGTAAACCCGGGACAGGGGCAAATGGCTACACCTTC. Together with reference TRBV19 and TRBJ1-2, the CDR3 gives the full variable domain: DGGITQSPKYLFRKEGQNVTLSCEQNLNHDAMYWYRQDPGQGLRLIYYSQIVNDFQKGDIAEGYSVSREKKESFPLTVTSAQKNPTAFYLCASKPGTGANGYTFGSGTRLTVV.

The genes are TRBV2 and TRBJ2-2; the match to TRBD1 covers 10 bases. Germline CDR1 reads SNHLY; CDR2 reads FYNNEI. The CDR3 contains 15 residues. J lost 4 bases, V lost 5 bases, and 4 bases had no gene match. The CDR3 bases are TGTGCCAGCAGTCTCGACAGGGGGCTCACCGGGGAGCTGTTTTTT. It translates to CASSLDRGLTGELFF.

The chain has TRBV2 and TRBJ1-5, with TRBD1 matching over 8 bases. Trimming removed 5 bases from V and 0 bases from J; junction bases left unmatched: 3. Germline CDR1 is SNHLY and CDR2 is FYNNEI. The CDR3 totals 15 residues. CDR3: CASSQDRDSNQPQHF. The CDR3, as DNA: TGTGCCAGCAGTCAGGACAGGGATAGCAATCAGCCCCAGCATTTT.